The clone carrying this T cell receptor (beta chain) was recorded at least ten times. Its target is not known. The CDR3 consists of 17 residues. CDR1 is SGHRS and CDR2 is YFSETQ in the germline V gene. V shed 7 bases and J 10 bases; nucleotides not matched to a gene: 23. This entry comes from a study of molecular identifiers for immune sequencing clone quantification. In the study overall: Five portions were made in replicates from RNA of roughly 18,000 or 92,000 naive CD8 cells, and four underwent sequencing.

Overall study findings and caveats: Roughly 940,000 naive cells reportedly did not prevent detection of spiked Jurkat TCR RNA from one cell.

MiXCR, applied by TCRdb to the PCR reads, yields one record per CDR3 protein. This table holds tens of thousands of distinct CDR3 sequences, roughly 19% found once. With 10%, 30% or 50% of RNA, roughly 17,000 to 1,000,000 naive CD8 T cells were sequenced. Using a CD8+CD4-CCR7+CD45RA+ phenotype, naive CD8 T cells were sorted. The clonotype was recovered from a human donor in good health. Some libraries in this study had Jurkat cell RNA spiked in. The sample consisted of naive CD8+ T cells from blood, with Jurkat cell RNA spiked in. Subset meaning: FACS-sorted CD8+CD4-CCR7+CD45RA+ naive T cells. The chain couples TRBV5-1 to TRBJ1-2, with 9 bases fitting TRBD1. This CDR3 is CASASPLGQGLADNYTF. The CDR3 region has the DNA TGCGCCAGCGCCAGCCCCCTGGGACAGGGCCTCGCCGATAACTACACCTTC.